The 25 T cell receptor beta chains reported below all come from one sample, sequenced in a study of blood T cell repertoires in COVID-19. Libraries were prepared by immunoSEQ multiplex PCR; TCRdb keeps only in-frame clonotypes and omits some of them. The repertoire holds 150,000 to 200,000 clones, with around 80% as singletons. Sample: PBMCs or T cells enriched from blood (not recorded which). The source is a man aged 65-85 years who had been exposed to COVID-19.

A few counts support this clone. The chain has TRBV3-1 (or the pseudogene TRBV3-2) and TRBJ1-5; 7 nucleotides line up with TRBD1. The CDR3 covers 15 residues. Germline CDR1 reads LGHDT; CDR2 reads YNNKEL (reference sequence). With V trimmed by 7 bases and J by 4 bases, 10 bases remained unmatched. The CDR3 DNA is TGTGCCAGCAAAACTGACAGGGCCCTTAATCAGCCCCAGCATTTT. Its translation is CASKTDRALNQPQHF.

The chain is built from TRBV10-1 and TRBJ2-1, with 10 positions matching TRBD2. The CDR3 runs 15 residues. V was clipped by 5 bases and J by 7 bases; unmatched bases: 8. Germline CDR1 is WNHNN and CDR2 is SYGVQD (reference sequence). The CDR3 spells CASSPPGLARNEQFF. In nucleotides, the CDR3 is TGCGCCAGCAGTCCGCCGGGACTAGCGAGGAATGAGCAGTTCTTC.

This chain uses TRBV19 with TRBJ1-4, with D possibly being TRBD1 (5 bases). This CDR3 comprises 15 residues. Looked up from germline, CDR1 is LNHDA and CDR2 is SQIVND (reference sequence). The ends were cut back, 5 bases at V and 4 bases at J, with 14 bases in the middle. The CDR3 protein is CASSSPGLSNEKLFF. In DNA form, the CDR3 reads TGTGCCAGTAGTTCGCCGGGACTCAGTAATGAAAAACTGTTTTTT.

This clone was picked up a small number of times. The V and J genes are TRBV3-1 (or the pseudogene TRBV3-2) and TRBJ1-6; D not certain. CDR1 is LGHDT and CDR2 is YNNKEL in the germline V gene (reference sequence). Trimming stripped 8 bases from V and 8 bases from J, with 10 bases between. This CDR3 contains 12 residues. Here the CDR3 reads CASARLDSPLHF. The DNA for the CDR3 is TGTGCCAGCGCACGACTGGATTCACCCCTCCACTTT.

The rearrangement joins TRBV30 to TRBJ1-1; 7 nucleotides match TRBD1. The V segment lost 1 base and the J segment 0 bases; nucleotides outside the gene matches: 8. CDR3 length: 16 residues. Germline CDR1 and CDR2: GTSNPN and SVGIG (reference sequence). The CDR3 loop reads CAWSGDRTGMNTEAFF. CDR3 in DNA: TGTGCCTGGAGTGGGGACCGGACAGGCATGAACACTGAAGCTTTCTTT. Full variable domain (rest looked up from reference TRBV30 and TRBJ1-1): SQTIHQWPATLVQPVGSPLSLECTVEGTSNPNLYWYRQAAGRGLQLLFYSVGIGQISSEVPQNLSASRPQDRQFILSSKKLLLSDSGFYLCAWSGDRTGMNTEAFFGQGTRLTVV.

The rearrangement uses TRBV10-3 and TRBJ1-6, with 9 bases that match TRBD1. The V gene's germline CDR1 is ENHRY and CDR2 SYGVKD. CDR3 length: 15 amino acids. Unmatched junction bases numbered 3, after V lost 4 bases and J lost 5 bases. CDR3 in DNA: TGTGCCATCAGTGCGCGGACAGGGGATAATTCACCCCTCCACTTT. It translates to CAISARTGDNSPLHF.

The chain combines TRBV4-1 with TRBJ1-5; 7 nucleotides align to TRBD1. J lost 5 bases, V lost 0 bases, and 4 bases had no gene match. This CDR3 is built from 15 residues. Per germline, CDR1 MGHRA and CDR2 YSYEKL. The CDR3 region has the DNA TGCGCCAGCAGCCAAGACCAGGGGGTGGATCAGCCCCAGCATTTT. Translation: CASSQDQGVDQPQHF.

This sequence joins TRBV15 and TRBJ2-5; 10 bases match TRBD1. Germline V gene sequence: CDR1 LNHNV, CDR2 YYDKDF (reference sequence). Trimming removed 3 bases from V and 1 base from J; junction bases left unmatched: 5. The CDR3 runs to 16 residues. CDR3: CATSSGRQGAQETQYF. The CDR3 DNA is TGTGCCACCAGCAGTGGAAGACAGGGGGCCCAAGAGACCCAGTACTTC.

This clone has just one count. The J gene is TRBJ2-3, the V gene TRBV11-2, with 7 bases aligning to TRBD2. The junction had 3 bases not matched to a gene; V was cut back by 3 bases and J by 0 bases. This CDR3 region has 15 residues. The germline V gene has CDR1 SGHAT and CDR2 FQNNGV. CDR3 bases: TGTGCCAGCAGCTTTACGCGGGGGAGCACAGATACGCAGTATTTT. Its protein product is CASSFTRGSTDTQYF.

This clone was detected once. The V gene is TRBV25-1, the J gene TRBJ1-3; D might be TRBD1 (5 bases). Germline CDR1 MGHDK, CDR2 SYGVNS. The length of the CDR3 is 15 residues. Trimming shortened V by 5 bases and J by 0 bases, and 11 bases separated the two germline ends. CDR3 residues: CASSPGLSSGNTIYF. CDR3 nucleotide sequence: TGTGCCAGCAGTCCGGGACTGTCCTCTGGAAACACCATATATTTT.

By its share, this clone is medium-sized (0.01 to 0.1%). This sequence joins TRBV7-2 and TRBJ2-7; the D gene is possibly TRBD1 (6 bases). The CDR3 has 14 amino acids. CDR1 is SGHTA and CDR2 is FQGNSA in the germline V gene. V gave up 3 bases and J gave up 0 bases, with 9 bases separating them. CDR3 nucleotide sequence: TGTGCCAGCAGCTTGACAGGACTCTCCTACGAGCAGTACTTC. Protein sequence: CASSLTGLSYEQYF.

This clone was recorded once. The gene calls are TRBV18 and TRBJ2-4; the match to TRBD1 covers 7 bases. The CDR3 contains 17 residues. Germline CDR1 reads KGHSH; CDR2 reads LQKENI. V gave up 3 bases and J gave up 1 base; unmatched junction bases: 9. The CDR3 nucleotides read TGTGCCAGCTCACCGGCGTTAACGGACAGGGCCAAAAACATTCAGTACTTC. Translated, it gives CASSPALTDRAKNIQYF. Complete variable domain (other parts from reference TRBV18 and TRBJ2-4): NAGVMQNPRHLVRRRGQEARLRCSPMKGHSHVYWYRQLPEEGLKFMVYLQKENIIDESGMPKERFSAEFPKEGPSILRIQQVVRGDSAAYFCASSPALTDRAKNIQYFGAGTRLSVL.

This chain uses TRBV7-2 with TRBJ2-2; no firm D call. Germline V gene lookup returns CDR1 SGHTA and CDR2 FQGNSA. The CDR3 has 12 residues. V lost 3 bases and J 5 bases, leaving 4 bases between the germline ends. CDR3 in DNA: TGTGCCAGCAGCTTTACTACCGGGGAGCTGTTTTTT. Translated: CASSFTTGELFF.

The chain combines TRBV9 with TRBJ1-5; no reliable D call. The germline V and J ends were trimmed by 3 bases and 7 bases, with 11 bases remaining between them. Germline V CDR1 and CDR2: SGDLS, YYNGEE. This CDR3 has 13 amino acids. CDR3 coding DNA: TGTGCCAGCAGCGCAGGTGCAGGACAGCCCCAGCATTTT. Translated, it gives CASSAGAGQPQHF. The full variable domain, completed using reference TRBV9 and TRBJ1-5, is DSGVTQTPKHLITATGQRVTLRCSPRSGDLSVYWYQQSLDQGLQFLIQYYNGEERAKGNILERFSAQQFPDLHSELNLSSLELGDSALYFCASSAGAGQPQHFGDGTRLSIL.

This chain uses TRBV2 with TRBJ2-5; no definite D call. This CDR3 spans 12 amino acids. Trimming shortened V by 6 bases and J by 2 bases, and 7 bases separated the two germline ends. Germline assignment: CDR1 SNHLY and CDR2 FYNNEI. CDR3 in amino acids: CASRGNQETQYF. CDR3 DNA: TGTGCCAGCAGGGGCAATCAAGAGACCCAGTACTTC.

The chain carries TRBV9 and TRBJ2-7, with D perhaps matching TRBD1 (5 bases). This CDR3 contains 14 residues. Germline V gene lookup returns CDR1 SGDLS and CDR2 YYNGEE. V lost 2 bases and J 5 bases, leaving 14 bases between the germline ends. CDR3 sequence (DNA): TGTGCCAGCAGCGTTGGCTGGGGCCTGGACGAGCAGTACTTC. It codes for CASSVGWGLDEQYF.

This clone was recorded a few times. V gene TRBV11-2 combines with J gene TRBJ2-1; D uncertain. The CDR3 has 15 amino acids. CDR1 is SGHAT, CDR2 FQNNGV, per germline. V was trimmed by 6 bases and J by 0 bases, leaving 12 bases between them. The chain's CDR3 is CASRPSLSSYNEQFF. CDR3 in DNA: TGTGCCAGCAGACCGTCTCTGAGCTCCTACAATGAGCAGTTCTTC. Combining the CDR3 with reference TRBV11-2 and TRBJ2-1 gives the whole variable domain EAGVAQSPRYKIIEKRQSVAFWCNPISGHATLYWYQQILGQGPKLLIQFQNNGVVDDSQLPKDRFSAERLKGVDSTLKIQPAKLEDSAVYLCASRPSLSSYNEQFFGPGTRLTVL.

CDR3 bases: TGTGCCAGCAGTTACTACCCTACTAGCGGGGTATACAATGAGCAGTTCTTC. This gives the protein CASSYYPTSGVYNEQFF. The chain combines TRBV6-2 or TRBV6-3 with TRBJ2-1; 10 bases line up with TRBD2. With 1 base clipped from V and 4 bases from J, the junction kept 7 bases outside the gene matches. CDR1 and CDR2 from the germline V gene are MNHEY and SVGEGT. This CDR3 has 17 amino acids.

About this clone: Other DNA sequences in the same sample also yield this CDR3. CDR3 sequence reads: CASSSFQETQYF. Written as DNA, the CDR3 is TGTGCCAGCAGTTCCTTTCAAGAGACCCAGTACTTC. The V call is TRBV12-3 or TRBV12-4, the J call TRBJ2-5; D gene ambiguous. Deletions cut 4 bases from V and 2 bases from J, with 5 bases between. CDR3 length equals 12 residues.

The chain employs TRBV4-1 and TRBJ2-3, with TRBD2 matching 9 bases. Germline CDR1 is MGHRA and CDR2 is YSYEKL. The CDR3 loop spans 19 amino acids. The J segment lost 4 bases and the V segment lost 2 bases, leaving 16 bases of the junction unmatched. The CDR3 sequence: CASSQIVAGVVPRADTQYF. DNA of the CDR3: TGCGCCAGCAGCCAAATAGTAGCGGGAGTCGTCCCCAGGGCAGATACGCAGTATTTT.

This clone has just one count. The gene calls are TRBV10-1 and TRBJ2-6; TRBD2 is a possible D gene (5 bases). The CDR3 has 15 amino acids. Germline CDR1 and CDR2: WNHNN and SYGVQD (reference sequence). Trimming removed 2 bases from V and 0 bases from J, with 5 bases in between. CDR3 nucleotide sequence: TGCGCCAGCAGTGAGGGGAGCTCTGGGGCCAACGTCCTGACTTTC. Protein: CASSEGSSGANVLTF.

The chain joins TRBV21-1 to TRBJ2-1; the D segment call TRBD1 is taken from the table without a DNA check. TRBV21-1 counts as a pseudogene. The CDR3 totals 16 residues. CDR3 protein: CASSKKGASSYNEQFF. CDR3 bases: TGTGCCAGCAGCAAGAAAGGGGCTAGCTCCTACAATGAGCAGTTCTTC.

This sequence joins TRBV27 and TRBJ1-2; 7 bases are shared with TRBD1. Looked up from germline, CDR1 is MNHEY and CDR2 is SMNVEV (reference sequence). The V gene end was trimmed by 2 bases and the J gene end by 8 bases; junction bases not matched to a gene: 5. The CDR3 covers 13 residues. The CDR3 region is CASSLQGEVGYTF. CDR3 bases: TGTGCCAGCAGTTTACAGGGGGAGGTGGGCTACACCTTC.

This sequence joins TRBV14 and TRBJ1-1; no definite D call. V lost 4 bases to trimming and J lost 1 base, with 7 bases between them. Germline V gives CDR1 SGHDN, CDR2 FVKESK. The CDR3 is made up of 13 amino acids. CDR3 sequence (DNA): TGTGCCAGCAGCCCCTACCCGAACACTGAAGCTTTCTTT. It specifies CASSPYPNTEAFF.

V and J are TRBV24-1 and TRBJ2-5, with D tentatively TRBD2 (5 bases). Trimming left V 2 bases short and J 5 bases short, with 14 bases between. CDR1 is KGHDR and CDR2 is SFDVKD in the germline V gene. The CDR3 runs 15 residues. DNA of the CDR3: TGTGCCACCAGTGATTCCGGGGAACTTTGGGAGACCCAGTACTTC. Encoded protein: CATSDSGELWETQYF.